One and the same sample provided the 12 T cell receptor beta chains below, sequenced in a study of T-cell reconstitution after alpha-beta-depleted transplantation in children. The TCRbeta library was prepared with unique molecular identifiers. TCRdb independently ran MiXCR on the PCR reads; one entry per CDR3 protein. The profile shows about 980,000 distinct CDR3 sequences, roughly 29% of them singletons. Sequencing was performed on PBMCs, mostly from graft donor cells, taken 360 days after TCRalphabeta/CD19-depleted stem cell transplant. The receptor source for this set is a boy in the first two years of life who had a stem cell transplant for SCID, so the T cells may come from the graft donor.

This clonotype has a single count. The gene calls are TRBV14 and TRBJ2-3; 12 nucleotides align to TRBD2. This CDR3 has 16 amino acids. The germline V gene has CDR1 SGHDN and CDR2 FVKESK. The V and J ends lost 2 bases and 4 bases, in that order; junction bases with no gene match: 4. The CDR3 here is CASSQLAGGPADTQYF. Here the CDR3 DNA reads TGTGCCAGCAGCCAACTAGCGGGGGGGCCTGCAGATACGCAGTATTTT.

This clonotype was seen more than once but under ten times. The chain joins TRBV5-1 to TRBJ2-2, with D tentatively TRBD1 or TRBD2 (5 bases each). The CDR3 runs 16 residues. Trimming removed 0 bases from V and 1 base from J, with 10 bases in between. Germline V gene lookup returns CDR1 SGHRS and CDR2 YFSETQ. This chain's CDR3 is CASSLAGPMNTGELFF. As DNA, the CDR3 is TGCGCCAGCAGCTTGGCGGGACCCATGAACACCGGGGAGCTGTTTTTT.

V is TRBV7-3 and J is TRBJ2-1, with a tentative D call TRBD1 (6 bases). The CDR3 is 15 amino acids. V lost 5 bases and J 8 bases, leaving 19 bases between the germline ends. CDR1 is SGHTA and CDR2 is FQGTGA in the germline V gene. CDR3 bases: TGTGCCAGCAGCCCCAGCGACTGGCAGGGGTATGAGCAGTTCTTC. Protein product: CASSPSDWQGYEQFF.

The chain is built from TRBV10-3 and TRBJ1-5; D is uncertain. V was clipped by 0 bases and J by 5 bases, with 5 bases between them. Germline V gene sequence: CDR1 ENHRY, CDR2 SYGVKD. The CDR3 is 13 residues long. CDR3: CAISESMDQPQHF. CDR3 sequence (DNA): TGTGCCATCAGTGAGTCGATGGATCAGCCCCAGCATTTT.

J is TRBJ2-1 and V is TRBV4-1; 7 bases agree with TRBD1. The junction had 14 bases not matched to a gene; V was cut back by 4 bases and J by 8 bases. Looked up from germline, CDR1 is MGHRA and CDR2 is YSYEKL. This CDR3 contains 16 residues. As DNA, the CDR3 is TGCGCCAGCAGCCTCGGCATAAGGGCAGGGGGATATGAGCAGTTCTTC. This gives the protein CASSLGIRAGGYEQFF.

This clonotype was detected a few times. This chain links TRBV7-8 with TRBJ2-7; tentative D call: TRBD2 (5 bases). Germline V CDR1 and CDR2: SGHVS, FQNEAQ. CDR3 length: 15 residues. V lost 1 base and J lost 2, with 12 bases in between. The CDR3 region is CASSLEAGLPYEQYF. CDR3 DNA: TGTGCCAGCAGCTTAGAGGCAGGACTCCCCTACGAGCAGTACTTC. Complete variable domain (other parts from reference TRBV7-8 and TRBJ2-7): GAGVSQSPRYKVAKRGQDVALRCDPISGHVSLFWYQQALGQGPEFLTYFQNEAQLDKSGLPSDRFFAERPEGSVSTLKIQRTQQEDSAVYLCASSLEAGLPYEQYFGPGTRLTVT.

The chain employs TRBV6-2 or TRBV6-3 and TRBJ2-2; the D is unclear. Trimming removed 6 bases at V and 1 base at J, with 9 bases between. The CDR3 is made up of 14 amino acids. CDR1 and CDR2 from the germline V gene are MNHEY and SVGEGT. The CDR3 DNA reads as TGTGCCAGCAGCCGCTACAGGAACACCGGGGAGCTGTTTTTT. Its translation: CASSRYRNTGELFF.

A few counts support this clonotype. This chain joins TRBV20-1 and TRBJ1-4; a possible D gene is TRBD1 (6 bases). V was clipped by 5 bases and J by 3 bases, with 13 bases between them. CDR1 is DFQATT, CDR2 SNEGSKA, per germline (reference sequence). The CDR3 consists of 14 residues. This CDR3 reads CSAYYRAANEKLFF. The DNA of the CDR3 is TGCAGTGCTTATTACAGGGCTGCTAATGAAAAACTGTTTTTT.

This chain links TRBV6-1 with TRBJ2-7; D is possibly TRBD2 (6 bases). CDR3 size: 17 residues. Per germline, CDR1 MNHNS and CDR2 SASEGT. Trimming shortened V by 5 bases and J by 2 bases, and 22 bases separated the two germline ends. As DNA, the CDR3 is TGTGCCAGCAGTACGACTAGACCTATAGCCGTTCCCTACGAGCAGTACTTC. Translation gives CASSTTRPIAVPYEQYF.

CDR3 sequence reads: CASTAMGGSTDTQYF. The CDR3 DNA reads as TGCGCCAGCACAGCTATGGGGGGATCCACAGATACGCAGTATTTT. The gene calls are TRBV4-1 and TRBJ2-3, with a possible D match to TRBD2 (6 bases). V gave up 7 bases and J gave up 2 bases, with 16 bases separating them. This CDR3 spans 15 amino acids. The germline V gene encodes CDR1 MGHRA and CDR2 YSYEKL.

The V gene is TRBV6-1, the J gene TRBJ1-5; D possibly corresponds to TRBD1 (5 bases). This CDR3 has 16 residues. Trimming took 8 bases from V and 0 from J, leaving 17 bases between them. CDR1 and CDR2 (germline): MNHNS, SASEGT. The CDR3 is CASWETEIYSNQPQHF. For the CDR3, the DNA is TGTGCCAGCTGGGAGACAGAGATTTATAGCAATCAGCCCCAGCATTTT.

The rearrangement joins TRBV4-3 to TRBJ2-1, with D perhaps being TRBD1 or TRBD2 (5 bases each). V was clipped by 1 base and J by 0 bases, with 13 bases between them. Germline-derived CDR1 and CDR2 are LGHNA and YSLEER. There are 17 residues in the CDR3. CDR3 sequence: CASSQGGPADSYNEQFF. The DNA of the CDR3 is TGCGCCAGCAGCCAAGGGGGACCGGCGGACTCCTACAATGAGCAGTTCTTC.